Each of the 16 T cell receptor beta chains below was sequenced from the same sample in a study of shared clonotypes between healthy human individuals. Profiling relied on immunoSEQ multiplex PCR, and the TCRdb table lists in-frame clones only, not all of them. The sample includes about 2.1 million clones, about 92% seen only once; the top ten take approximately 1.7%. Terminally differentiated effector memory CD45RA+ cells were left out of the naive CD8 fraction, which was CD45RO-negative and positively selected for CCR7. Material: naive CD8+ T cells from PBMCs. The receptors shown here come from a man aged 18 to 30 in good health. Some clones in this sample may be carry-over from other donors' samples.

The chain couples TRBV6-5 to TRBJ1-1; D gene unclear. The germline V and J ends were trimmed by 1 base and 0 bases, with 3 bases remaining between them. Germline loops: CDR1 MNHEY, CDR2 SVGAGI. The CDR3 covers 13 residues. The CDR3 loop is CASSYWLNTEAFF. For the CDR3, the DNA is TGTGCCAGCAGTTACTGGCTGAACACTGAAGCTTTCTTT.

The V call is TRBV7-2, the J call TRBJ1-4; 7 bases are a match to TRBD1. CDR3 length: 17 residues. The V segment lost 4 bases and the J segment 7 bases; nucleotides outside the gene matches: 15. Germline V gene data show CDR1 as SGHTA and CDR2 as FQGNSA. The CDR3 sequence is CASSSLRLTGLGEKLFF. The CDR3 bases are TGTGCCAGCAGCTCCTTAAGACTGACAGGGCTCGGTGAAAAACTGTTTTTT.

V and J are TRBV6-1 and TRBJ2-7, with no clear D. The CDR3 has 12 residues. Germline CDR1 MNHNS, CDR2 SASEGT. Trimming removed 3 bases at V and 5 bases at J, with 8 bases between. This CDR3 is CASSDVRDEQYF. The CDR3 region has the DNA TGTGCCAGCAGTGATGTAAGGGACGAGCAGTACTTC.

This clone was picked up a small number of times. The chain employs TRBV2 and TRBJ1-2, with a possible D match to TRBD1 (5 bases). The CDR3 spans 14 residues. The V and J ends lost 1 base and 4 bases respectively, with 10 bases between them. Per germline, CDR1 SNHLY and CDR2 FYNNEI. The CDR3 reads CASSEGAGSYGYTF. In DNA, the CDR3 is TGTGCCAGCAGTGAAGGGGCAGGGAGCTATGGCTACACCTTC. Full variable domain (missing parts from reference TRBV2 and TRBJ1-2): EPEVTQTPSHQVTQMGQEVILRCVPISNHLYFYWYRQILGQKVEFLVSFYNNEISEKSEIFDDQFSVERPDGSNFTLKIRSTKLEDSAMYFCASSEGAGSYGYTFGSGTRLTVV.

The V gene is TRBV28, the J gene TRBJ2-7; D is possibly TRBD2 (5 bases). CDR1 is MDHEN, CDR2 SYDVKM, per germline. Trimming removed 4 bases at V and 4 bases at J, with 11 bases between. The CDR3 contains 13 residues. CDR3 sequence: CASSSRIAYEQYF. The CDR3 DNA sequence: TGTGCCAGCAGTTCTAGGATAGCGTACGAGCAGTACTTC.

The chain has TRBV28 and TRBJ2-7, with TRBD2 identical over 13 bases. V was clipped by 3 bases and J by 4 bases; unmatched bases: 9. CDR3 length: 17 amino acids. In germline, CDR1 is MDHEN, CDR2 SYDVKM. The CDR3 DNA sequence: TGTGCCAGCAGTTTTCTGGGACTAGCGGGAACTCTATACGAGCAGTACTTC. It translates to CASSFLGLAGTLYEQYF.

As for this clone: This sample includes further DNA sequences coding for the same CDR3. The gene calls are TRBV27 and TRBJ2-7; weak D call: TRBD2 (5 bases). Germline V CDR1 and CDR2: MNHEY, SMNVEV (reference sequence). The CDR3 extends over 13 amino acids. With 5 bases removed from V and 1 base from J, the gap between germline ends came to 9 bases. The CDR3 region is CASSPPGSYEQYF. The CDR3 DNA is TGTGCCAGCAGTCCCCCGGGGTCCTACGAGCAGTACTTC.

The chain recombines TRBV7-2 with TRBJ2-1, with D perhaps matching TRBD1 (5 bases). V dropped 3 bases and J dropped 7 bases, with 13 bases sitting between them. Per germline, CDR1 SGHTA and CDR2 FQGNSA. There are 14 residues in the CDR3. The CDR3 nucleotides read TGTGCCAGCAGCTTGCAGGGTGCATTGAATGAGCAGTTCTTC. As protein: CASSLQGALNEQFF.

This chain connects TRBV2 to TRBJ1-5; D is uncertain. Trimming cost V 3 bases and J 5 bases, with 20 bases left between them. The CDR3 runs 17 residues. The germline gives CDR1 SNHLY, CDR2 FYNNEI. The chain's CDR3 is CASSDIPGVRRDQPQHF. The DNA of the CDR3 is TGTGCCAGCAGTGACATTCCCGGGGTCCGGCGGGATCAGCCCCAGCATTTT.

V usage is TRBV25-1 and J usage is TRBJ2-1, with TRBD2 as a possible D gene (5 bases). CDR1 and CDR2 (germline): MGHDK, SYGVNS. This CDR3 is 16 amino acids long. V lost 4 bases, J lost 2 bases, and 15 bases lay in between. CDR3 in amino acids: CASSGRTARAYNEQFF. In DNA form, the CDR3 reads TGTGCCAGCAGTGGGAGGACTGCGCGGGCCTACAATGAGCAGTTCTTC.

The CDR3 here is CASSLAAGPRDTQYF. In nucleotides, the CDR3 is TGTGCCAGCAGTTTGGCCGCGGGACCCAGGGATACGCAGTATTTT. The rearrangement links TRBV27 to TRBJ2-3; D might be TRBD2 (6 bases). CDR1 MNHEY and CDR2 SMNVEV come from the germline V gene (reference sequence). Trimming cost V 3 bases and J 6 bases, with 16 bases left between them. This CDR3 comprises 15 residues.

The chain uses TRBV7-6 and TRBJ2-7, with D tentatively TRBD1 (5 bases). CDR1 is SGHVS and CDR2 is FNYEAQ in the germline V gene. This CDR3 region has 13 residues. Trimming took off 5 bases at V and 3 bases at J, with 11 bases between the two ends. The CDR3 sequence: CASSHDSDYEQYF. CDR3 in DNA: TGTGCCAGCAGCCACGACAGTGACTACGAGCAGTACTTC.

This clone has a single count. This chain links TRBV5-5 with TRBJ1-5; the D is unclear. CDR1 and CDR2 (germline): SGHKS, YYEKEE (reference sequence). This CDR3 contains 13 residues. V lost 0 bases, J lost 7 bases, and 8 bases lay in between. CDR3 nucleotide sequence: TGTGCCAGCAGCTTGGTATCAGGCCAGCCCCAGCATTTT. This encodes CASSLVSGQPQHF.

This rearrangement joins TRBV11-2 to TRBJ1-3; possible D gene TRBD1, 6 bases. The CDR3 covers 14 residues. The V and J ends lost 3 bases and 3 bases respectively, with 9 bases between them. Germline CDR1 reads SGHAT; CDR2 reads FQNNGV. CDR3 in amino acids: CASSFQGIGNTIYF. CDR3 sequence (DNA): TGTGCCAGCAGCTTCCAGGGGATTGGAAACACCATATATTTT.

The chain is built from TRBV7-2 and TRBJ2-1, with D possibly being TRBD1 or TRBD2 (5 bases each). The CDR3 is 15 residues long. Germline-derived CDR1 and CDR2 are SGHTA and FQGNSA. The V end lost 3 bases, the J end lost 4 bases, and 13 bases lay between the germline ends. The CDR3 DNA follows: TGTGCCAGCAGCTTGAGGGGTGACATATACAATGAGCAGTTCTTC. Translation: CASSLRGDIYNEQFF.

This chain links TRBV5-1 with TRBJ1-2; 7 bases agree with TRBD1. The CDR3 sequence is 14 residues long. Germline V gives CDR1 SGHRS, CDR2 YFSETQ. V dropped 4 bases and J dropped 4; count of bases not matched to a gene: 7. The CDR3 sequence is CASSGGTDLYGYTF. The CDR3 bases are TGCGCCAGCAGCGGGGGGACAGACCTCTATGGCTACACCTTC.